These 4 T cell receptor beta chains originate from one sample sequenced in a study of blood T cell repertoires in COVID-19. The method was immunoSEQ multiplex PCR; TCRdb's version includes in-frame clones alone and lacks a portion of them. This sample carries 65,000 or so clones, about four fifths of them seen once, and the ten largest clones take roughly 6.7%. The source material was peripheral blood. These TCRs come from a woman aged 45-60 years with active or convalescent COVID-19.

This clone has a handful of counts. J is TRBJ2-1 and V is TRBV5-4; 10 bases map to TRBD1. The trim removed 4 bases at V and 7 bases at J, leaving 8 bases unmatched. The germline CDR1 and CDR2 sequences are SGHNT and YYREEE (reference sequence). The CDR3 covers 15 residues. The CDR3: CASSPPGTGENEQFF. CDR3 nucleotide sequence: TGTGCCAGCAGCCCCCCCGGGACAGGGGAAAATGAGCAGTTCTTC. The full variable domain, with the rest looked up from reference TRBV5-4 and TRBJ2-1, is ETGVTQSPTHLIKTRGQQVTLRCSSQSGHNTVSWYQQALGQGPQFIFQYYREEENGRGNFPPRFSGLQFPNYSSELNVNALELDDSALYLCASSPPGTGENEQFFGPGTRLTVL.

V usage is TRBV7-2 and J usage is TRBJ2-3, with no clear D. V was pared by 1 base and J by 2 bases, with 10 bases between. CDR3 length equals 15 residues. Per the germline V gene, CDR1 is SGHTA and CDR2 is FQGNSA. CDR3 sequence reads: CASSLVGTVTDTQYF. CDR3 coding DNA: TGTGCCAGCAGCTTAGTAGGTACAGTCACAGATACGCAGTATTTT.

This clone came up once. This chain links TRBV30 with TRBJ1-1, with 7 bases lining up with TRBD1. Unmatched junction bases numbered 9, after V lost 6 bases and J lost 2 bases. The CDR3 is 14 amino acids. Germline V lookup: CDR1 GTSNPN, CDR2 SVGIG (reference sequence). CDR3 in amino acids: CACRHGQVNTEAFF. The CDR3 DNA sequence: TGTGCCTGCCGACATGGACAGGTAAACACTGAAGCTTTCTTT.

The V call is TRBV11-2, the J call TRBJ2-3; 10 nucleotides line up with TRBD2. With 5 bases clipped from V and 7 bases from J, the junction kept 12 bases outside the gene matches. The CDR3 extends over 16 amino acids. Per the germline V gene, CDR1 is SGHAT and CDR2 is FQNNGV. The CDR3 DNA reads TGTGCCAGCAGCGTGATTAGCGGGAGGAGGGGAAATACGCAGTATTTT. Amino acid sequence: CASSVISGRRGNTQYF.